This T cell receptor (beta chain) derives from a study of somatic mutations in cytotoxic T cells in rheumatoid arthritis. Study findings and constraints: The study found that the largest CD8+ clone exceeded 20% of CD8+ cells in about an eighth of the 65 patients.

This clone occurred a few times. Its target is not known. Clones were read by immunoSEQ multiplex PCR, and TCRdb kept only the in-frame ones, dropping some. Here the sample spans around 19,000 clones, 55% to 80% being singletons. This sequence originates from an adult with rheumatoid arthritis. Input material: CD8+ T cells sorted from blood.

For the CDR3, the DNA is TGCGCCAGCAGCCAAGATACAAGGACAGGGTTGATGGGCTACACCTTC. It encodes CASSQDTRTGLMGYTF. The V and J genes are TRBV4-1 and TRBJ1-2; the match to TRBD1 covers 8 bases. V gave up 0 bases and J gave up 8 bases; unmatched junction bases: 11. CDR3 size: 16 residues. The germline gives CDR1 MGHRA, CDR2 YSYEKL.